One sample yielded the 25 T cell receptor beta chains listed below, sequenced in a study of T cell responses to AZD1222 COVID-19 vaccine. Sequenced by immunoSEQ multiplex PCR; TCRdb stores in-frame clones only, minus some. The repertoire includes fewer than 150,000 clones, approximately 85% of them detected once, and approximately 5.9% sits in the top ten. The material sequenced was peripheral blood, taken on day 0 of AZD1222 vaccination. The receptors shown here come from an adult in good health.

The J gene is TRBJ2-1, the V gene TRBV9; D is unresolved. V dropped 3 bases and J dropped 6 bases, with 10 bases sitting between them. The CDR3 extends over 13 amino acids. Germline assignment: CDR1 SGDLS and CDR2 YYNGEE. CDR3 sequence (DNA): TGTGCCAGCAGCGAGGGTAGTTCCAATGAGCAGTTCTTC. Its translation: CASSEGSSNEQFF.

The J gene is TRBJ2-2, the V gene TRBV25-1; 7 positions match TRBD2. V lost 6 bases to trimming and J lost 0 bases; unmatched junction nucleotides: 4. Germline-derived CDR1 and CDR2 are MGHDK and SYGVNS. The CDR3 contains 15 residues. For the CDR3, the DNA is TGTGCCAGCAGGCCAGCGGGGACGAACACCGGGGAGCTGTTTTTT. The encoded protein is CASRPAGTNTGELFF. Full variable domain (outside the CDR3, taken from reference TRBV25-1 and TRBJ2-2): EADIYQTPRYLVIGTGKKITLECSQTMGHDKMYWYQQDPGMELHLIHYSYGVNSTEKGDLSSESTVSRIRTEHFPLTLESARPSHTSQYLCASRPAGTNTGELFFGEGSRLTVL.

V and J are TRBV5-4 and TRBJ1-2, with D possibly being TRBD1 (6 bases). Germline V gives CDR1 SGHNT, CDR2 YYREEE (reference sequence). V was trimmed by 2 bases and J by 3 bases, leaving 8 bases between them. The CDR3 loop spans 13 amino acids. The CDR3 loop is CASSFGGDYGYTF. Here the CDR3 DNA reads TGTGCCAGCAGCTTCGGGGGCGACTATGGCTACACCTTC.

Written as DNA, the CDR3 is TGTGCCAGCAGCTGCCCTAGCGGGGGGGCCTCATACGAGCAGTACTTC. Translating it yields CASSCPSGGASYEQYF. The rearrangement links TRBV7-8 to TRBJ2-7; 12 bases are a match to TRBD2. The CDR3 has 16 amino acids. The V segment lost 4 bases and the J segment 4 bases; nucleotides outside the gene matches: 8. The germline CDR1 and CDR2 sequences are SGHVS and FQNEAQ.

This clone was counted ten times or more. The rearrangement uses TRBV2 and TRBJ1-2; a weak D match, TRBD1 (6 bases). The germline V gene encodes CDR1 SNHLY and CDR2 FYNNEI. CDR3 length equals 16 residues. The ends were cut back, 1 base at V and 1 base at J, with 13 bases in the middle. The CDR3 DNA sequence: TGTGCCAGCAGTGAAGTCCGGGGGCCGGGTAACTATGGCTACACCTTC. Translation: CASSEVRGPGNYGYTF.

This chain links TRBV3-1 (or the pseudogene TRBV3-2) with TRBJ2-7; TRBD1 agrees at 9 bases. The V and J ends lost 0 bases and 3 bases, in that order; junction bases with no gene match: 6. Germline CDR1 is LGHDT and CDR2 is YNNKEL (reference sequence). The CDR3 length is 16 residues. CDR3 residues: CASSQEFGTGHYEQYF. In DNA, the CDR3 is TGTGCCAGCAGCCAAGAGTTCGGGACAGGGCACTACGAGCAGTACTTC.

The chain links TRBV5-6 to TRBJ1-5; unclear D gene. V was pared by 3 bases and J by 4 bases, with 14 bases between. CDR1 and CDR2 from the germline V gene are SGHDT and YYEEEE. The CDR3 totals 15 residues. CDR3 sequence reads: CASSSSRTPNQPQHF. The CDR3 DNA follows: TGTGCCAGCAGCTCCTCCAGGACCCCTAATCAGCCCCAGCATTTT.

V is TRBV2 and J is TRBJ1-2; D not resolved. The CDR3 is 9 residues long. V lost 8 bases to trimming and J lost 6 bases, with 4 bases between them. Germline CDR1 and CDR2: SNHLY and FYNNEI. The CDR3: CASPNGYTF. As DNA, the CDR3 is TGTGCCAGCCCCAATGGCTACACCTTC.

The rearrangement joins TRBV5-1 to TRBJ1-2; a possible D gene is TRBD1 (5 bases). Trimming removed 0 bases from V and 5 bases from J, with 11 bases in between. The CDR3 consists of 14 residues. The V gene's germline CDR1 is SGHRS and CDR2 YFSETQ. The CDR3 DNA follows: TGCGCCAGCAGCTTGGGTGACAGCGTTTATGGCTACACCTTC. Its translation is CASSLGDSVYGYTF.

The sample holds one count of this clone. J is TRBJ1-2 and V is TRBV10-3; 10 bases line up with TRBD1. V was clipped by 6 bases and J by 1 base; unmatched bases: 11. Germline CDR1 reads ENHRY; CDR2 reads SYGVKD. The CDR3 totals 17 residues. The CDR3 DNA follows: TGTGCCATCAGCGCCCGACAGGGGGCGACTATTAACTATGGCTACACCTTC. Its protein is CAISARQGATINYGYTF.

In DNA, the CDR3 is TGCGCCAGCAGCTTGGTTTCAGGGCCCTATGGCTACACCTTC. Its protein is CASSLVSGPYGYTF. The V and J genes are TRBV5-1 and TRBJ1-2; D is perhaps TRBD1 (5 bases). The CDR3 sequence is 14 residues long. Germline V CDR1 and CDR2: SGHRS, YFSETQ. V was pared by 0 bases and J by 4 bases, with 10 bases between.

There are a few counts of this clone. The rearrangement uses TRBV7-8 and TRBJ1-5; tentative D call: TRBD1 (6 bases). CDR1 SGHVS and CDR2 FQNEAQ come from the germline V gene. V gave up 4 bases and J gave up 6 bases, with 22 bases separating them. The CDR3 is made up of 17 amino acids. The CDR3 sequence: CASSSRHRTVPLQPQHF. As DNA, the CDR3 is TGTGCCAGCAGCTCACGCCATAGGACAGTCCCACTTCAGCCCCAGCATTTT.

The rearrangement links TRBV4-1 to TRBJ1-1; weak D call: TRBD1 (5 bases). Trimming cost V 0 bases and J 8 bases, with 10 bases left between them. Looked up from germline, CDR1 is MGHRA and CDR2 is YSYEKL. This CDR3 is built from 13 residues. The CDR3 is CASSQEITGEAFF. CDR3 coding DNA: TGCGCCAGCAGCCAAGAGATTACAGGAGAAGCTTTCTTT.

The chain joins TRBV4-3 to TRBJ2-1; 10 nucleotides line up with TRBD2. V shed 4 bases, J shed 7 bases, and the junction held 7 bases outside the gene matches. Germline CDR1 reads LGHNA; CDR2 reads YSLEER. The CDR3 is 15 amino acids. CDR3 sequence reads: CASSRSTSGTNEQFF. The DNA for the CDR3 is TGCGCCAGCAGCCGGAGTACTAGCGGGACAAATGAGCAGTTCTTC.

The genes are TRBV2 and TRBJ2-2, with 7 bases lining up with TRBD2. CDR1 and CDR2 (germline): SNHLY, FYNNEI. The CDR3 has 15 residues. The J segment lost 5 bases and the V segment lost 6 bases, leaving 9 bases of the junction unmatched. The CDR3 DNA is TGTGCCAGCAGCCCAAGGAGCGGGGAGACCGGGGAGCTGTTTTTT. Its translation: CASSPRSGETGELFF.

J is TRBJ1-1 and V is TRBV10-3; unclear D gene. CDR3 length equals 13 residues. Germline V gene lookup returns CDR1 ENHRY and CDR2 SYGVKD. The germline V and J ends were trimmed by 6 bases and 1 base, with 9 bases remaining between them. CDR3 in amino acids: CAIRDQKNTEAFF. In nucleotides, the CDR3 is TGTGCCATCAGGGACCAAAAGAACACTGAAGCTTTCTTT.

This clone has only one observation. CDR3 loop: CASTQSDSSYNSPLHF. CDR3 DNA sequence: TGTGCCAGTACACAAAGCGACAGCTCCTATAATTCACCCCTCCACTTT. V usage is TRBV19 and J usage is TRBJ1-6; D might be TRBD1 (5 bases). V was shortened by 7 bases and J by 0 bases, with 13 bases between the two germline ends. Germline V gives CDR1 LNHDA, CDR2 SQIVND (reference sequence). The length of the CDR3 is 16 residues.

The chain employs TRBV11-2 and TRBJ1-1; D gene uncertain. This CDR3 spans 13 amino acids. Trimming removed 2 bases from V and 11 bases from J, with 15 bases in between. From germline, CDR1 is SGHAT and CDR2 FQNNGV. The CDR3 loop is CASSLIGPPAAFF. As DNA, the CDR3 is TGTGCCAGCAGCTTAATCGGACCGCCGGCGGCTTTCTTT. Supplemented by reference TRBV11-2 and TRBJ1-1, the full variable domain reads EAGVAQSPRYKIIEKRQSVAFWCNPISGHATLYWYQQILGQGPKLLIQFQNNGVVDDSQLPKDRFSAERLKGVDSTLKIQPAKLEDSAVYLCASSLIGPPAAFFGQGTRLTVV.

The chain carries TRBV7-6 and TRBJ1-2, with 8 bases fitting TRBD1. Looked up from germline, CDR1 is SGHVS and CDR2 is FNYEAQ. There are 14 residues in the CDR3. The junction had 3 bases not matched to a gene; V was cut back by 1 base and J by 5 bases. CDR3 bases: TGTGCCAGCAGCTTAGGCAGGGGGCCATATGGCTACACCTTC. Translation gives CASSLGRGPYGYTF. The full variable domain, with the rest looked up from reference TRBV7-6 and TRBJ1-2, is GAGVSQSPRYKVTKRGQDVALRCDPISGHVSLYWYRQALGQGPEFLTYFNYEAQQDKSGLPNDRFSAERPEGSISTLTIQRTEQRDSAMYRCASSLGRGPYGYTFGSGTRLTVV.

The chain couples TRBV2 to TRBJ2-7, with TRBD2 as a possible D gene (5 bases). Trimming cost V 5 bases and J 6 bases, with 14 bases left between them. Germline V gene data show CDR1 as SNHLY and CDR2 as FYNNEI. The CDR3 runs 13 residues. CDR3 in DNA: TGTGCCAGCAGTACCACCCGGGGAGCCGAGCAGTACTTC. Protein product: CASSTTRGAEQYF.

This chain joins TRBV30 and TRBJ2-7, with D perhaps matching TRBD2 (5 bases). The CDR3 is 15 residues long. Germline CDR1 reads GTSNPN; CDR2 reads SVGIG (reference sequence). V lost 4 bases and J 2 bases, leaving 18 bases between the germline ends. The CDR3 here is CAWTATGLFPYEQYF. The CDR3 nucleotides are TGTGCCTGGACCGCTACCGGACTCTTTCCCTACGAGCAGTACTTC.

This clone is a singleton in its sample. A read error may produce the germline difference seen at one junction end. The rearrangement joins TRBV28 to TRBJ2-2, with 7 bases lining up with TRBD2. Germline values: CDR1 MDHEN, CDR2 SYDVKM. CDR3 length equals 16 residues. The CDR3 DNA reads as TGTGCCAGCACTTTAAAGCTTGGGGGGGATAGCGGGGAGCTGTTTTTT. Its protein product is CASTLKLGGDSGELFF.

The gene calls are TRBV19 and TRBJ2-6; D is unclear. The CDR3 has 17 amino acids. CDR1 and CDR2 from the germline V gene are LNHDA and SQIVND (reference sequence). V dropped 8 bases and J dropped 0 bases, with 17 bases sitting between them. CDR3 coding DNA: TGTGCCAGTCGAGGTGCACCGGGTGTCTCTGGGGCCAACGTCCTGACTTTC. This translates into CASRGAPGVSGANVLTF.

The rearrangement joins TRBV6-2 or TRBV6-3 to TRBJ1-6, with TRBD1 identical over 8 bases. Germline V lookup: CDR1 MNHEY, CDR2 SVGEGT. The CDR3 loop spans 16 amino acids. The ends lost 2 bases at V and 0 bases at J; junction bases unmatched: 0. Here the CDR3 DNA reads TGTGCCAGCAGTTACGACAGGGGCTCCTATAATTCACCCCTCCACTTT. Its translation: CASSYDRGSYNSPLHF.

The chain has TRBV28 and TRBJ2-2, with D maybe TRBD2 (7 bases). CDR3 length equals 17 residues. CDR1 MDHEN and CDR2 SYDVKM come from the germline V gene. Trimming cost V 6 bases and J 6 bases, with 23 bases left between them. The CDR3 reads CASSPHPRGGLAGELFF. The CDR3 DNA reads TGTGCCAGCAGCCCCCACCCAAGGGGGGGCCTGGCCGGGGAGCTGTTTTTT.